The clone carrying this T cell receptor beta chain has more than one count but fewer than ten. These data come from a study of blood T cell repertoires in COVID-19. Study at large: Acute-phase and convalescent COVID-19 samples originated in the United States, Italy and Spain. PBMCs, B-cell-depleted T cells, or T cells provided the cDNA or gDNA that made up the material.

In the original workflow: The assay estimated nucleated cells by amplifying reference gene primers. The assay was immunoSEQ multiplex PCR, and TCRdb's table has in-frame clones only and misses some. V and J calls and clone size follow that table, whereas D and trimming were derived from the DNA. The sample has tens of thousands of clones, around 87% seen once. This CDR3 spans 16 amino acids. CDR1 and CDR2 (germline): SGHRS, YFSETQ. V lost 0 bases, J lost 2 bases, and 3 bases stayed unmatched. V gene TRBV5-1 combines with J gene TRBJ2-5; 11 bases are shared with TRBD2. The source of this sequence is a man in his forties or fifties with active COVID-19. The sample comprised peripheral blood. Here the CDR3 DNA reads TGCGCCAGCAGCTTGGCCCTAGCGGGAGGACAAGAGACCCAGTACTTC. This translates into CASSLALAGGQETQYF.